One sample yielded the 19 T cell receptor beta chains listed below, sequenced in a study of regulatory T cells in long-lasting Graves disease. The time point denotes: newly diagnosed GD, antithyroid drugs for less than 3 months. The TCR library used RNA extracted from PBMCs. With iRepertoire HTBI primers and Arm-PCR of CDR3 regions, TCR beta libraries were built. TCRdb passed the multiplex PCR reads through MiXCR, listing each CDR3 protein once. The sample consists of hundreds of thousands of distinct CDR3 sequences, about 15% of them appearing once. These same data were also listed under a study on T cells in Graves' hyperthyroidism and ophthalmopathy.

The sequencing here drew on peripheral blood mononuclear cells (PBMCs), taken at new diagnosis, from a patient treated with antithyroid drugs. The source of these receptors is a woman in her twenties or thirties with Graves disease.

This clonotype came up a few times. The J gene is TRBJ2-1, the V gene TRBV20-1; 12 bases are a match to TRBD2. The J segment lost 4 bases and the V segment lost 5 bases, leaving 3 bases of the junction unmatched. CDR3 size: 14 residues. Per germline, CDR1 DFQATT and CDR2 SNEGSKA (reference sequence). The chain's CDR3 is CSALTSGRYNEQFF. In DNA, the CDR3 is TGCAGTGCTTTAACTAGCGGGAGGTACAATGAGCAGTTCTTC.

Of note for this clonotype: It may be a read error: a sequence one base away is much more abundant. J is TRBJ1-1 and V is TRBV3-1; D uncertain. The germline CDR1 and CDR2 sequences are LGHDT and YNNKEL (reference sequence). V was clipped by 4 bases and J by 1 base, with 13 bases between them. The CDR3 spans 15 residues. This CDR3 reads CASSLPTAGNTEAFF. In DNA, the CDR3 is TGTGCCAGCAGCCTACCTACCGCAGGGAACACTGAAGCTTTCTTT.

The table lists this clonotype with a few counts. CDR3 region: CASSVGPGGSGNTIYF. The DNA for the CDR3 is TGTGCCAGCAGCGTAGGTCCCGGGGGCTCTGGAAACACCATATATTTT. The chain joins TRBV9 to TRBJ1-3; possible D gene TRBD1, 5 bases. V lost 0 bases, J lost 0 bases, and 10 bases lay in between. The CDR3 loop spans 16 amino acids. Germline V lookup: CDR1 SGDLS, CDR2 YYNGEE.

The chain joins TRBV12-3 or TRBV12-4 to TRBJ2-3; TRBD2 agrees at 10 bases. The CDR3 covers 18 residues. Trimming cost V 4 bases and J 2 bases; bases outside gene matches: 12. DNA for the CDR3: TGTGCCAGCAGTTCTCCGGGGGGACTAGCGAGCTTCACAGATACGCAGTATTTT. This encodes CASSSPGGLASFTDTQYF.

V and J are TRBV5-6 and TRBJ1-2; D ambiguous. V was shortened by 9 bases and J by 3 bases, with 12 bases between the two germline ends. The CDR3 sequence is 12 residues long. CDR1 and CDR2 (germline): SGHDT, YYEEEE. DNA of the CDR3: TGTGCCACCGGGAGAGAAGACTATGGCTACACCTTC. It translates to CATGREDYGYTF.

This clonotype has a handful of counts. J is TRBJ2-1 and V is TRBV20-1; 13 bases match TRBD2. Germline trimming cut 2 bases from V and 9 bases from J; bases unmatched to any gene: 7. Looked up from germline, CDR1 is DFQATT and CDR2 is SNEGSKA (reference sequence). The CDR3 is made up of 15 amino acids. The CDR3 nucleotides read TGCAGTGCTAGAAAACCGGGACTAGCGGGATCTGAGCAGTTCTTC. It specifies CSARKPGLAGSEQFF.

This clonotype was counted ten times or more. The chain recombines TRBV5-1 with TRBJ2-7; a weak D match, TRBD2 (5 bases). The germline V gene encodes CDR1 SGHRS and CDR2 YFSETQ. V dropped 3 bases and J dropped 2 bases, with 15 bases sitting between them. The CDR3 has 15 residues. CDR3 nucleotides: TGCGCCAGCAGCTCATACCTCTCCGGGGCCTACGAGCAGTACTTC. This encodes CASSSYLSGAYEQYF.

This clonotype was counted a few times. V and J are TRBV5-6 and TRBJ1-1; weak D call: TRBD1 (5 bases). The V gene lost 2 bases and the J gene lost 4 bases, with 12 bases spanning the gap. From germline, CDR1 is SGHDT and CDR2 YYEEEE. The CDR3 contains 14 residues. As DNA, the CDR3 is TGTGCCAGCAGCTTTCCGCGTGGGGGCACTGAAGCTTTCTTT. Encoded protein: CASSFPRGGTEAFF.

This clonotype has a handful of counts. The CDR3 DNA sequence: TGTGCCAGCCGGGGGGTCGGAGGCAAAGAGACCCAGTACTTC. It translates to CASRGVGGKETQYF. The chain combines TRBV6-1 with TRBJ2-5; 7 bases fit TRBD2. This CDR3 has 14 amino acids. The ends lost 8 bases at V and 3 bases at J; junction bases unmatched: 9. CDR1 and CDR2 from the germline V gene are MNHNS and SASEGT.

Here the CDR3 reads CASSLTGGVNEKLFF. As DNA, the CDR3 is TGTGCCAGCAGCCTCACAGGGGGCGTTAATGAAAAACTGTTTTTT. The chain uses TRBV5-6 and TRBJ1-4; the match to TRBD1 covers 9 bases. Per germline, CDR1 SGHDT and CDR2 YYEEEE. V was pared by 4 bases and J by 4 bases, with 5 bases of the junction left unmatched. This CDR3 spans 15 amino acids.

With regard to this clonotype: A far larger clone is one base from this, pointing to a likely read error. The chain uses TRBV28 and TRBJ2-5; 9 bases match TRBD1. TRBJ2-1 matches the DNA end more closely, so the J call is doubtful. Germline V gives CDR1 MDHEN, CDR2 SYDVKM. The CDR3 has 16 residues. CDR3 sequence reads: CASTYSGTGSGHEQFF. The CDR3 DNA follows: TGTGCCAGCACTTATTCCGGGACAGGGAGTGGGCATGAGCAGTTCTTC.

This clonotype was observed many times. The chain joins TRBV6-2 or TRBV6-3 to TRBJ2-2; TRBD2 matches 14 bases. The CDR3 covers 17 residues. In germline, CDR1 is MNHEY, CDR2 SVGEGT. V lost 5 bases, J lost 9 bases, and 11 bases stayed unmatched. CDR3 DNA: TGTGCCAGCAGTCATCCCGGGACTAGCGGGAGACTAAGGGAGCTGTTTTTT. Its translation: CASSHPGTSGRLRELFF.

The table lists this clonotype with a few counts. The chain combines TRBV18 with TRBJ1-3; the D is unclear. The germline V gene has CDR1 KGHSH and CDR2 LQKENI. The CDR3 loop spans 16 amino acids. The V end lost 2 bases, the J end lost 0 bases, and 11 bases lay between the germline ends. CDR3 amino acids: CASSPGETFSGNTIYF. CDR3 DNA sequence: TGTGCCAGCTCACCAGGGGAAACGTTCTCTGGAAACACCATATATTTT. Supplemented by reference TRBV18 and TRBJ1-3, the full variable domain reads NAGVMQNPRHLVRRRGQEARLRCSPMKGHSHVYWYRQLPEEGLKFMVYLQKENIIDESGMPKERFSAEFPKEGPSILRIQQVVRGDSAAYFCASSPGETFSGNTIYFGEGSWLTVV.

This clonotype was detected only a few times. The rearrangement joins TRBV7-2 to TRBJ2-1; D unclear. The J call may be mistaken, given a closer DNA end match to TRBJ2-5. Germline V lookup: CDR1 SGHTA, CDR2 FQGNSA. The CDR3 spans 16 residues. DNA for the CDR3: TGTGCCAGCAGCTTAATGGGCAGCTTTTTACAAGAGACCCAGTACTTC. Its protein product is CASSLMGSFLQETQYF.

This clonotype was picked up many times. CDR3 protein: CAWNDARVTDTQYF. The CDR3 DNA reads as TGTGCCTGGAACGACGCCCGGGTCACAGATACGCAGTATTTT. The rearrangement joins TRBV30 to TRBJ2-3; D uncertain. The V end was cut by 4 bases, the J end by 2 bases, with 13 bases between. The CDR3 runs 14 residues. CDR1 and CDR2 (germline): GTSNPN, SVGIG (reference sequence). The whole variable domain, filled in from reference TRBV30 and TRBJ2-3, reads SQTIHQWPATLVQPVGSPLSLECTVEGTSNPNLYWYRQAAGRGLQLLFYSVGIGQISSEVPQNLSASRPQDRQFILSSKKLLLSDSGFYLCAWNDARVTDTQYFGPGTRLTVL.

The chain has TRBV30 and TRBJ2-7; 14 bases match TRBD2. V gave up 5 bases and J gave up 6 bases; unmatched junction bases: 6. The CDR3 is made up of 14 amino acids. In germline, CDR1 is GTSNPN, CDR2 SVGIG (reference sequence). CDR3 loop: CAWDGLAGGSEQYF. As DNA, the CDR3 is TGTGCCTGGGACGGACTAGCGGGAGGCTCCGAGCAGTACTTC.

This clonotype was seen ten or more times. The chain carries TRBV28 and TRBJ1-2; no clear D gene. The CDR3 extends over 15 amino acids. V was cut by 4 bases and J by 5 bases, with 17 bases left in between. Germline CDR1 is MDHEN and CDR2 is SYDVKM. This chain's CDR3 is CASSSPGNRPYGYTF. The CDR3, as DNA: TGTGCCAGCAGTTCCCCCGGGAACAGACCTTATGGCTACACCTTC.

This clonotype appeared many times. The chain couples TRBV7-8 to TRBJ2-5, with D unclear. This CDR3 comprises 12 residues. CDR1 SGHVS and CDR2 FQNEAQ come from the germline V gene. V gave up 6 bases and J gave up 4 bases, with 9 bases separating them. The CDR3 sequence: CASSSPRETQYF. In nucleotides, the CDR3 is TGTGCCAGCAGTTCCCCCCGAGAGACCCAGTACTTC.

There are many counts of this clonotype. This sequence joins TRBV28 and TRBJ2-2; 7 bases match TRBD2. V lost 11 bases to trimming and J lost 3 bases; unmatched junction nucleotides: 12. Germline values: CDR1 MDHEN, CDR2 SYDVKM. This CDR3 has 15 residues. This chain's CDR3 is CASSSGGVYTGELFF. In DNA, the CDR3 is TGTGCCTCTTCGTCGGGGGGAGTGTACACCGGGGAGCTGTTTTTT.